The sequence of this T cell receptor beta chain was determined in a study of OX40 agonist ivuxolimab in advanced cancers. Regarding the study as a whole: Clonal expansion from baseline to week 6 occurred in both CD4+ and CD8+ T cells. More expanded clones were found, on average, in CD8+ than in CD4+ T cells.

Assay used: immunoSEQ multiplex PCR; TCRdb lists only in-frame clones, some missing. The sample carries about 73,000 clones, approximately 90% recorded once. In the case of this clone: Its antigen is currently unknown.

This CDR3 spans 12 amino acids. Between the trimmed V and J ends, which lost 0 bases and 3 bases, there was a span of 0 bases. The germline CDR1 and CDR2 sequences are KGHSH and LQKENI. This material consisted of CD4+ or CD8+ T cells sorted from blood, taken in a trial of the OX40 agonist ivuxolimab. J is TRBJ1-3 and V is TRBV18; D is undetermined. The TCR comes from an adult with an advanced solid tumor such as melanoma, head and neck, liver or kidney cancer. The CDR3 sequence is CASSPPGNTIYF. The CDR3 bases are TGTGCCAGCTCACCACCTGGAAACACCATATATTTT.